What follows is one TCR beta chain and its context. Germline values: CDR1 LNHDA, CDR2 SQIVND (reference sequence). This CDR3 contains 17 residues. The data stem from a study of blood T cells in healthy people across ages. Next came a second PCR, run for about 6 to 12 cycles, which used a sample-barcoded 5' primer along with a J-beta primer mix. TCRdb re-called the 5' RACE reads with MiXCR, one entry per CDR3 protein. The sample consists of hundreds of thousands of distinct CDR3 sequences, approximately 25% of them appearing once. These data also featured in a second study, about T cells of mothers and their children.

This TCR came from a boy younger than 18 in good health. The sequenced sample consisted of blood. This chain joins TRBV19 and TRBJ2-5; TRBD2 matches at 13 bases. Gene TRBJ2-7 matches the end of the DNA better, so the J call may be wrong. In DNA form, the CDR3 reads TGTGCCAGTAGTATAAAGCCCGGACTAGCGGGAGTCGGCGAGCAGTACTTC. Translation gives CASSIKPGLAGVGEQYF.